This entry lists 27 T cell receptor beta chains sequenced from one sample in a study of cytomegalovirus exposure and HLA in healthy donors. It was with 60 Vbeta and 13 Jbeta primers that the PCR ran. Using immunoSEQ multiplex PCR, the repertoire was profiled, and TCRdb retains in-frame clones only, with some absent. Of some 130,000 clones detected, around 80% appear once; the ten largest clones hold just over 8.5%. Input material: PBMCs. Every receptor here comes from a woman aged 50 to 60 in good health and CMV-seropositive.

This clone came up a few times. CDR3 residues: CASSGQGTNYGYTF. The CDR3 bases are TGTGCCAGCAGCGGACAGGGCACTAACTATGGCTACACCTTC. The gene calls are TRBV7-2 and TRBJ1-2; 8 bases align to TRBD1. CDR1 SGHTA and CDR2 FQGNSA come from the germline V gene. The CDR3 runs to 14 residues. The ends lost 5 bases at V and 0 bases at J; junction bases unmatched: 2. Full variable domain (missing parts from reference TRBV7-2 and TRBJ1-2): GAGVSQSPSNKVTEKGKDVELRCDPISGHTALYWYRQSLGQGLEFLIYFQGNSAPDKSGLPSDRFSAERTGGSVSTLTIQRTQQEDSAVYLCASSGQGTNYGYTFGSGTRLTVV.

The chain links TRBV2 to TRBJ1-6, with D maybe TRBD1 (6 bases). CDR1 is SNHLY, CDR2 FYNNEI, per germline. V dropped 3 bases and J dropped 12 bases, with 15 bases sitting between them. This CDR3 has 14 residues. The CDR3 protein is CASSEQGYWEPLHF. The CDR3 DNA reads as TGTGCCAGCAGTGAGCAGGGGTATTGGGAACCCCTCCACTTT.

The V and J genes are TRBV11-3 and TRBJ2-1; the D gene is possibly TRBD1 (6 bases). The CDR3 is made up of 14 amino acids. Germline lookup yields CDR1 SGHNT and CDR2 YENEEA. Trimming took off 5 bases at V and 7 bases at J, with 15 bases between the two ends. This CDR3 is CASSPRAQGNEQFF. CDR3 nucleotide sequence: TGTGCCAGCAGCCCGCGGGCACAGGGAAATGAGCAGTTCTTC.

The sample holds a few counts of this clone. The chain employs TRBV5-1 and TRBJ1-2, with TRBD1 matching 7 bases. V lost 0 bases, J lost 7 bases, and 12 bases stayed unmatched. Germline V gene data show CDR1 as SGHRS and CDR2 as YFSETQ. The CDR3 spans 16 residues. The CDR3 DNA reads TGCGCCAGCAGCTTGGGCCGTATGACAGGGCAGGGTGGCTACACCTTC. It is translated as CASSLGRMTGQGGYTF.

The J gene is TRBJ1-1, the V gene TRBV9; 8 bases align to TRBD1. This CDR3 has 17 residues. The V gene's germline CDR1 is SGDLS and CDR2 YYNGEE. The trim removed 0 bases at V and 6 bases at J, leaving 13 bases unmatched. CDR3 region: CASSVEWQGANPAEAFF. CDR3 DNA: TGTGCCAGCAGCGTAGAATGGCAGGGGGCGAATCCCGCTGAAGCTTTCTTT.

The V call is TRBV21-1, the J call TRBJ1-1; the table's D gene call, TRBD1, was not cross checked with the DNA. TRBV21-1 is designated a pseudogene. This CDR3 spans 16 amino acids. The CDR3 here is CASSKETTGLGTEAFF. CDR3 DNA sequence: TGTGCCAGCAGCAAAGAAACTACAGGGTTGGGGACTGAAGCTTTCTTT.

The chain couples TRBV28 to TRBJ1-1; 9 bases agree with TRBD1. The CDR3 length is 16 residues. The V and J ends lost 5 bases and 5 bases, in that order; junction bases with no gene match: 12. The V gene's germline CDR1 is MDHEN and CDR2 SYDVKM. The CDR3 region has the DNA TGTGCCAGCAGTCAAACAGGGGGCGCAGGAAGGACTGAAGCTTTCTTT. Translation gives CASSQTGGAGRTEAFF.

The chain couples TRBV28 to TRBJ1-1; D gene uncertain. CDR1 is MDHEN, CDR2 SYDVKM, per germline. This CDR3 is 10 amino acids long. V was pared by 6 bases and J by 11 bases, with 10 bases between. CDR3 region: CASSSIAAFF. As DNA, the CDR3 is TGTGCCAGCAGCTCGATTGCGGCTTTCTTT.

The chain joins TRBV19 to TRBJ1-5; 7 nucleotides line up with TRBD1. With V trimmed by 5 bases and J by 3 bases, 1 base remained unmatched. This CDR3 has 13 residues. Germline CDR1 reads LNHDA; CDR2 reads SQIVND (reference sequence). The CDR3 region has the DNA TGTGCCAGTAGTGACAGGGACAATCAGCCCCAGCATTTT. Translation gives CASSDRDNQPQHF.

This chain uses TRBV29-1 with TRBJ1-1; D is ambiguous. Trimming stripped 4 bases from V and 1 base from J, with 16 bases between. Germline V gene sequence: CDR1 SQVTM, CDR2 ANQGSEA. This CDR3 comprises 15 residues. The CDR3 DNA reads TGCAGCGTTGCATCTTCCGGGTTACCGAACACTGAAGCTTTCTTT. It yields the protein CSVASSGLPNTEAFF.

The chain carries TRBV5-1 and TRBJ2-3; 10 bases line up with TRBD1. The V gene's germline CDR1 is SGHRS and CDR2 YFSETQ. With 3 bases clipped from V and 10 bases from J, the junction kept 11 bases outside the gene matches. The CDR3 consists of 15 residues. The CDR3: CASSSPGQGLGAQYF. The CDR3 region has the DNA TGCGCCAGCAGCTCGCCGGGACAGGGGCTCGGCGCGCAGTATTTT.

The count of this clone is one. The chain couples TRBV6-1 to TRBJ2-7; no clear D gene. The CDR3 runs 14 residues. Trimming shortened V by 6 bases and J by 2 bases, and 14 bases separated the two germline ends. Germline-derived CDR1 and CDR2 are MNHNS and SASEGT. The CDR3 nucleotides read TGTGCCAGCAGCACCACTCACGGTCCCTACGAGCAGTACTTC. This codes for CASSTTHGPYEQYF.

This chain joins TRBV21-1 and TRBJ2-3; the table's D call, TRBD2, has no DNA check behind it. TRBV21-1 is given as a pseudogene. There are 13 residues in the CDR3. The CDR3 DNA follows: TGTGCCATCAGACTAGCACGGGCAGATACGCAGTATTTT. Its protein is CAIRLARADTQYF.

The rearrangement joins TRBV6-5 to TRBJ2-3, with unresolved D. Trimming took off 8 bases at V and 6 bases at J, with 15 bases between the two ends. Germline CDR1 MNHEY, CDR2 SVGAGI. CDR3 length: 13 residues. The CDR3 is CASHRGVLDTQYF. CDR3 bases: TGTGCCAGCCACCGCGGAGTCTTGGATACGCAGTATTTT.

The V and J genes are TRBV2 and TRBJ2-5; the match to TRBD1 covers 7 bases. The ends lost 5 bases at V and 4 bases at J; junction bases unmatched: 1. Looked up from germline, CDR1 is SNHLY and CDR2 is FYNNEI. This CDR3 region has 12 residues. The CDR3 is CASSPGGETQYF. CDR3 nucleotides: TGTGCCAGCAGTCCAGGGGGAGAGACCCAGTACTTC.

The CDR3 nucleotides read TGTGCCAGCATTAGCGGGGACAAAAAGGAGACCCAGTACTTC. Protein product: CASISGDKKETQYF. The chain carries TRBV2 and TRBJ2-5; 8 nucleotides line up with TRBD2. The CDR3 sequence is 14 residues long. The germline V gene encodes CDR1 SNHLY and CDR2 FYNNEI. The V gene end was trimmed by 7 bases and the J gene end by 5 bases; junction bases not matched to a gene: 9.

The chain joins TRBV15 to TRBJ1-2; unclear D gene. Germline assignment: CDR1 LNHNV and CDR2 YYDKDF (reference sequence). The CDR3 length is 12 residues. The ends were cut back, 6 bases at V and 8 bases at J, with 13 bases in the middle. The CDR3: CATRAPGSGYTF. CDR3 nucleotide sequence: TGTGCCACCAGGGCCCCGGGTTCCGGCTACACCTTC. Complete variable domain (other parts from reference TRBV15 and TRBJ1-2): DAMVIQNPRYQVTQFGKPVTLSCSQTLNHNVMYWYQQKSSQAPKLLFHYYDKDFNNEADTPDNFQSRRPNTSFCFLDIRSPGLGDTAMYLCATRAPGSGYTFGSGTRLTVV.

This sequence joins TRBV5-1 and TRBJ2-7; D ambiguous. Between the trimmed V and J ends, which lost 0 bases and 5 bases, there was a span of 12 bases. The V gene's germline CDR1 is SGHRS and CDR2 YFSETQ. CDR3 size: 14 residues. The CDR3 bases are TGCGCCAGCAGCTTGGATCCGGGTCCCGACGAGCAGTACTTC. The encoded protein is CASSLDPGPDEQYF.

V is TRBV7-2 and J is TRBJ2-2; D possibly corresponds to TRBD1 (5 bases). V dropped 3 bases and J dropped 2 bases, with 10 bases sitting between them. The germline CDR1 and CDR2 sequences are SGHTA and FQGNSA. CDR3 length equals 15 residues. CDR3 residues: CASSFDSRNTGELFF. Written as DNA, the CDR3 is TGTGCCAGCAGCTTTGACAGCCGTAACACCGGGGAGCTGTTTTTT.

CDR3 sequence reads: CASRLQGFGYTF. The CDR3, as DNA: TGTGCCAGCAGACTCCAGGGATTCGGCTACACCTTC. The chain couples TRBV6-1 to TRBJ1-2; a possible D gene is TRBD1 (5 bases). This CDR3 contains 12 residues. Trimming shortened V by 6 bases and J by 8 bases, and 13 bases separated the two germline ends. CDR1 is MNHNS and CDR2 is SASEGT in the germline V gene.

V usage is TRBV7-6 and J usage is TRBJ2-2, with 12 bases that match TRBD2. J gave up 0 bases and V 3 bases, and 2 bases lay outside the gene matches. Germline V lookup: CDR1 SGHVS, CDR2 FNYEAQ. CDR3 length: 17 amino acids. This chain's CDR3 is CASSLTSGGSNTGELFF. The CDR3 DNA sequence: TGTGCCAGCAGCTTGACTAGCGGGGGCTCGAACACCGGGGAGCTGTTTTTT.

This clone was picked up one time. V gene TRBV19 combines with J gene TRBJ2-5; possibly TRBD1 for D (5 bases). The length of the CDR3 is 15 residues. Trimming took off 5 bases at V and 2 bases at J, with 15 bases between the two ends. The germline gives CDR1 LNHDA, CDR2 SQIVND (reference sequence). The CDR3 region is CASSSPFQGQETQYF. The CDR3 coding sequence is TGTGCCAGTAGTTCTCCCTTCCAGGGTCAAGAGACCCAGTACTTC.

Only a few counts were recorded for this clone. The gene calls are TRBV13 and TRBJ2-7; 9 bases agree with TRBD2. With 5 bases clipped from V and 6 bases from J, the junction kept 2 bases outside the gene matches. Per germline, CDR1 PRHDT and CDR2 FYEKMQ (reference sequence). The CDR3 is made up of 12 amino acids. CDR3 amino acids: CASSRGGGEQYF. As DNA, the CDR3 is TGTGCCAGCAGCCGCGGGGGGGGCGAGCAGTACTTC.

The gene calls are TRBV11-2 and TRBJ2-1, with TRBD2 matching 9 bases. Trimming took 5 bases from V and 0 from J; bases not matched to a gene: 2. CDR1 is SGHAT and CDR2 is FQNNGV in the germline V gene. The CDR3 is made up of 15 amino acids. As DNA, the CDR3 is TGTGCCAGCAGCGGGGGACTAGCCTCCTACAATGAGCAGTTCTTC. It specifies CASSGGLASYNEQFF.

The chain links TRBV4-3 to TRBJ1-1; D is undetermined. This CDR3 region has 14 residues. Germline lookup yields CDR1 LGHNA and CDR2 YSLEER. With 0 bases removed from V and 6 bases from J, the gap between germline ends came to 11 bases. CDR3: CASSQDTGFPEAFF. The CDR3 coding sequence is TGCGCCAGCAGCCAAGATACGGGGTTCCCTGAAGCTTTCTTT.

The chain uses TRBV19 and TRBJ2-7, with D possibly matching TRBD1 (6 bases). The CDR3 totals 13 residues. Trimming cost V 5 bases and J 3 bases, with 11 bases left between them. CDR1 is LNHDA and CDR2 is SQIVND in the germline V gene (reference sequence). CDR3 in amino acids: CASSPEGDYEQYF. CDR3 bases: TGTGCCAGTAGTCCTGAGGGGGACTACGAGCAGTACTTC.

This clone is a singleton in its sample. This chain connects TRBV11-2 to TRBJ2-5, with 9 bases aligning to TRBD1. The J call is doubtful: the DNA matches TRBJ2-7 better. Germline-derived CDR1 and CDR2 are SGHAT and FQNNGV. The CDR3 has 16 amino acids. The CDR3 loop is CASSRIRGQGGNEQYF. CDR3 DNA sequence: TGTGCCAGCAGCCGAATCAGGGGACAGGGTGGGAACGAGCAGTACTTC.